This T cell receptor (beta chain) was sequenced in a study of T cell changes during pregnancy in multiple sclerosis. TCRdb keeps only in-frame clones here, not all; method: immunoSEQ multiplex PCR. The top ten clones hold about 0.5% of a sample with some 37,000 clones, more than 70% of them seen once. Trimming left V 1 base short and J 2 bases short, with 13 bases between. The CDR3 loop spans 15 amino acids. In germline, CDR1 is SGHDT, CDR2 YYEEEE. The TCR was taken from a female donor with multiple sclerosis, enrolled in a pregnancy study. The V call is TRBV5-6, the J call TRBJ2-7; no firm D call. The sequencing here drew on CD4+ T cells from peripheral blood mononuclear cells, taken in the first trimester of pregnancy. The CDR3 sequence: CASSLFRITAYEQYF. CDR3 nucleotide sequence: TGTGCCAGCAGCTTGTTCCGCATCACTGCCTACGAGCAGTACTTC.